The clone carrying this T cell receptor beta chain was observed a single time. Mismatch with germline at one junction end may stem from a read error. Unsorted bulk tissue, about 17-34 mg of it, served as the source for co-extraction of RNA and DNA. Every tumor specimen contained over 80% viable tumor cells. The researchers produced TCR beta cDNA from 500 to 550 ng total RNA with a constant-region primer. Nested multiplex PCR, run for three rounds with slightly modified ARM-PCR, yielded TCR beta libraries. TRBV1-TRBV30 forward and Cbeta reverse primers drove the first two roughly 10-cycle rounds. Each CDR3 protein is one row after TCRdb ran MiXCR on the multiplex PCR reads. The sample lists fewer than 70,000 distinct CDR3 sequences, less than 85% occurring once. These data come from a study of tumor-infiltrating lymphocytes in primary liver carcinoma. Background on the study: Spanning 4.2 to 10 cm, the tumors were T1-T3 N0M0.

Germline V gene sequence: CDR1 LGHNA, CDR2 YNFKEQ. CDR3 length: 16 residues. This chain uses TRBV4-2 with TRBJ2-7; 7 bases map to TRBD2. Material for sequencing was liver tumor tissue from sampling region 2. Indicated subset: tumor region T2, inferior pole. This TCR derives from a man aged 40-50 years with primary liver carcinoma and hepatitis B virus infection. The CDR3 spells CASCQGSGGIPYEQYF. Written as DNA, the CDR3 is TGTGCCAGCTGCCAAGGTTCGGGGGGTATTCCCTACGAGCAGTACTTC.